This T cell receptor beta chain was observed in a study of identical twins. The study's findings and limits: Zero-insertion results could be subject to partial confounding by invariant MAIT and iNKT cells. For out-of-frame beta sequences, excess twin sharing was weaker.

As for this clonotype: The antigen is unknown.

This CDR3 is built from 15 residues. Germline V gene sequence: CDR1 MNHEY, CDR2 SVGEGT. After removal of 7 bases from V and 0 bases from J, the junction contained 4 bases not matched to a gene. TCRdb analysed the 5' RACE reads with MiXCR anew, one entry per CDR3 protein. The sample shows some 500,000 distinct CDR3 sequences, around 14% of them seen only once. A further study also used this sample, focusing on yellow fever vaccine responses in identical twins. That paper states: Twins reportedly mounted vaccine T cell responses that seemed partly convergent, partly personalized.

The gene calls are TRBV6-2 or TRBV6-3 and TRBJ2-2; TRBD2 matches 8 bases. The TCR comes from a woman under 30 in good health. Source material: CD4+ T cells sorted from blood. The CDR3: CASTRGGSNTGELFF. In DNA, the CDR3 is TGTGCCAGCACCCGGGGGGGATCGAACACCGGGGAGCTGTTTTTT.